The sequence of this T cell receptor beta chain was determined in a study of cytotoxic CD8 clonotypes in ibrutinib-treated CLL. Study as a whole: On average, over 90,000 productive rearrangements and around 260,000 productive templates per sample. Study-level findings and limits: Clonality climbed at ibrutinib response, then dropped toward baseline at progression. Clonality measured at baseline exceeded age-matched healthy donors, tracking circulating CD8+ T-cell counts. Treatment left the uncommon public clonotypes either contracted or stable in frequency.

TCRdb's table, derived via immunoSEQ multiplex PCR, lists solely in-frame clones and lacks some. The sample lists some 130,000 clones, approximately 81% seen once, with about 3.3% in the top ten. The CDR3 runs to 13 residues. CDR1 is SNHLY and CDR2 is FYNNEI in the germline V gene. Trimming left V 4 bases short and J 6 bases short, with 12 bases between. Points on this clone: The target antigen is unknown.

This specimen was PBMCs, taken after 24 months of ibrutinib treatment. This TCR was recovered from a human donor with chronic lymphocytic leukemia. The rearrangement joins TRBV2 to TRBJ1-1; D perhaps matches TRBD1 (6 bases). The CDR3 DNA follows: TGTGCCAGCAGTGTACAGGGAACTCCTGAAGCTTTCTTT. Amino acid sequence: CASSVQGTPEAFF.